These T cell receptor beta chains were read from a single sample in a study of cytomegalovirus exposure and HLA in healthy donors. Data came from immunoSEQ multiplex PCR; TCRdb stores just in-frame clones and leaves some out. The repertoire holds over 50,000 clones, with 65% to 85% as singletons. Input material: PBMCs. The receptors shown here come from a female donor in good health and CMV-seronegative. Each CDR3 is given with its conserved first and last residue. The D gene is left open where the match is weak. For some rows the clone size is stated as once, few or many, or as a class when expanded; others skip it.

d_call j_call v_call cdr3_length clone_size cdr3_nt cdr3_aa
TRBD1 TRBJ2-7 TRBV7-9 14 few TGTGCCAGCAGCTTAGTGGACAGGGGCCACGAGCAGTACTTC CASSLVDRGHEQYF
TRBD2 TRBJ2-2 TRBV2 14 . TGTGCCAGCAAGGCTAGCGGGGCAGCCGGGGAGCTGTTTTTT CASKASGAAGELFF
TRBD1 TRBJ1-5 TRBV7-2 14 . TGTGCCAGCACCCGACAGGGCGGTGATCAGCCCCAGCATTTT CASTRQGGDQPQHF
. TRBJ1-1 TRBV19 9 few TGTGCCAGTACAGGGCTGGCTTTCTTT CASTGLAFF
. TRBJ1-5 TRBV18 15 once TGTGCCAGCTCACCACTAGGCGGTAGCAATCAGCCCCAGCATTTT CASSPLGGSNQPQHF
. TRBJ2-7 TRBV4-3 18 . TGCGCCAGCAGCCAAGCGCAGTACCGGGACACCGATGGTTACGAGCAGTACTTC CASSQAQYRDTDGYEQYF
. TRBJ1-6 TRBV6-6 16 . TGTGCCAGCAGTTACTCAGGACACCCTTGGGATTCACCCCTCCACTTT CASSYSGHPWDSPLHF
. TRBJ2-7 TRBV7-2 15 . TGTGCCAGCAGCTCGGGACATGGCGGGTTCTACGAGCAGTACTTC CASSSGHGGFYEQYF
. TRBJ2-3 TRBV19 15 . TGTGCCAGTAGTGACGGGAGTCCAGGGACAGATACGCAGTATTTT CASSDGSPGTDTQYF
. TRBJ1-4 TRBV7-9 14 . TGTGCCAGCAGCCCATTAAGCGACGGACAGTTACTGTTTTTT CASSPLSDGQLLFF
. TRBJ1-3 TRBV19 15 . TGTGCCAGTAGTATCGGACACTTCTCTGGAAACACCATATATTTT CASSIGHFSGNTIYF
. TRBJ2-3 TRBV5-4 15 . TGTGCCAGCAGCTTCGCGGGACTGAGCACAGATACGCAGTATTTT CASSFAGLSTDTQYF
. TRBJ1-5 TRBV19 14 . TGTGCCAGTAGTATGTCAAATAGCAATCAGCCCCAGCATTTT CASSMSNSNQPQHF
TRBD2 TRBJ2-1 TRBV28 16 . TGTGCCAGCAGTCCTGGGACAGCGGGGGGTAGAAATGAGCAGTTCTTC CASSPGTAGGRNEQFF
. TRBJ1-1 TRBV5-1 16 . TGCGCCAGCAGCTTGGGCGGGGGCTTTATGAACACTGAAGCTTTCTTT CASSLGGGFMNTEAFF
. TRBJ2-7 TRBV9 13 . TGTGCCAGCAGCGTGACGGGTTATGGCGAGCAGTACTTC CASSVTGYGEQYF
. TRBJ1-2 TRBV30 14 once TGTGCCTGGAGCGCAGGGGTTGAGGGCTATGGCTACACCTTC CAWSAGVEGYGYTF
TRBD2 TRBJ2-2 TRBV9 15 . TGTGCCAGCAGCGTAGCAGGCGGGGGGACCGGGGAGCTGTTTTTT CASSVAGGGTGELFF
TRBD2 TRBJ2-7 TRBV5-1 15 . TGCGCCAGCAGCTTTGCGGGACTAGGTCCCTACGAGCAGTACTTC CASSFAGLGPYEQYF
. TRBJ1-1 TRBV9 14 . TGTGCCAGCGTGAGGGATGGGCTGAACACTGAAGCTTTCTTT CASVRDGLNTEAFF
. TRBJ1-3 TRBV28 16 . TGTGCCAGCAGCTTATTCACATTCCCCTCTGGAAACACCATATATTTT CASSLFTFPSGNTIYF
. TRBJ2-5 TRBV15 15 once TGTGCCACCAGCAGAAGGCGTCAGGGTGAAGAGACCCAGTACTTC CATSRRRQGEETQYF
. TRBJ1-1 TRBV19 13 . TGTGCCAGCAGGGAGGAAGCGAACACTGAAGCTTTCTTT CASREEANTEAFF
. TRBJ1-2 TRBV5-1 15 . TGCGCCAGCAGCATAGTTTCTACAGGGTTTGATGGCTACACCTTC CASSIVSTGFDGYTF
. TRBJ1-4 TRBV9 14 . TGTGCCAGCAGCCCCGAACGGGGGAATGAAAAACTGTTTTTT CASSPERGNEKLFF
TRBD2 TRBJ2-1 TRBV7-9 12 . TGTGCCAGCAGCTTAGGGGAGGGTGAGCAGTTCTTC CASSLGEGEQFF
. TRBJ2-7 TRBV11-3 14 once TGTGCCAGCAGCCCGACGGGAGACTCCTACGAGCAGTACTTC CASSPTGDSYEQYF
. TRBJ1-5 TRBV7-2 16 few TGTGCCAGCAGCCCCCTGGCGGGCCTTAGCAATCAGCCCCAGCATTTT CASSPLAGLSNQPQHF
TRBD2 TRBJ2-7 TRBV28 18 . TGTGCCAGCAGCAGGGACCCCCGGACTAGCGGGAGTTTATACGAGCAGTACTTC CASSRDPRTSGSLYEQYF
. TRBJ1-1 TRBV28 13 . TGTGCCAGCAGTTTGATTCAGGGGACTGAAGCTTTCTTT CASSLIQGTEAFF
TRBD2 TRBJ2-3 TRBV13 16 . TGTGCCAGCAGCTTAGCACTAGCGGGGACAACAGATACGCAGTATTTT CASSLALAGTTDTQYF
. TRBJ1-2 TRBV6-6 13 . TGTGCCAGCACCGACGACAGCAACTATGGCTACACCTTC CASTDDSNYGYTF
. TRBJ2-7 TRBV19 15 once TGTGCCAGTAGTATTAGTAGTGGACAGATCTACGAGCAGTACTTC CASSISSGQIYEQYF
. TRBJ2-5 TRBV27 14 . TGTGCCAGCAGTTTCTTCACAGGGTCAGAGACCCAGTACTTC CASSFFTGSETQYF
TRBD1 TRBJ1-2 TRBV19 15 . TGTGCCAGTAGTATTGGGGCAGGGGGGCCCTATGGCTACACCTTC CASSIGAGGPYGYTF
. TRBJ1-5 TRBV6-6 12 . TGTGCCAGCAGTTACCTGAATCAGCCCCAGCATTTT CASSYLNQPQHF
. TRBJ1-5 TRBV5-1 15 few TGCGCCAGCAGCTTGGCACAGGGCCCGGGGCAGCCCCAGCATTTT CASSLAQGPGQPQHF
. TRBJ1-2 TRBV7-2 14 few TGTGCCAGCAGCTCGTCCTGGGGAGACTATGGCTACACCTTC CASSSSWGDYGYTF
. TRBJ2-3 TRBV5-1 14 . TGCGCCAGCAGCTTGGACAGGGTTACAGATACGCAGTATTTT CASSLDRVTDTQYF
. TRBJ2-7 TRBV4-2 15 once TGTGCCAGCAGCCAAGATGTAGCGGCGTCCTACGAGCAGTACTTC CASSQDVAASYEQYF
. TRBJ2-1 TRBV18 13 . TGTGCCAGCTCACCGGTACGGGACAATGAGCAGTTCTTC CASSPVRDNEQFF